The source of this T cell receptor beta chain is a study of CD4 T cell repertoires in COVID-19. Study as a whole: Relabeled CFSE-low cells, IL-2-expanded for 9 to 10 days, met spikes from other coronaviruses. General study findings and limits: Suggested intraclonal diversification: top SARS-CoV-2-reactive clonotypes appeared in two or three memory subsets. SARS-CoV and/or HKU1 spike cultures shared between 7 and 25% of SARS-CoV-2 clonotypes.

Assay: immunoSEQ multiplex PCR; the TCRdb copy retains only in-frame clones and omits some. The sample has fewer than 25,000 clones, nearly 95% seen once. Germline loops: CDR1 LNHDA, CDR2 SQIVND (reference sequence). This CDR3 contains 15 residues. Trimming took 8 bases from V and 0 from J, leaving 14 bases between them. The memory T cells were sequenced right after ex vivo isolation, without culture. Comment on this clone: Its specificity is unknown.

V usage is TRBV19 and J usage is TRBJ1-5, with TRBD1 as a possible D gene (6 bases). The clonotype originates from a human donor who had COVID-19. Sample: circulating follicular helper CD4+ T cells (cTfh) from blood, taken before the COVID-19 pandemic. Written as DNA, the CDR3 is TGTGCCAGTCAGGACAGATCCTATAGCAATCAGCCCCAGCATTTT. Encoded protein: CASQDRSYSNQPQHF.